The T cell receptor (beta chain) described here comes from a study of OX40 agonist ivuxolimab in advanced cancers. Study in general: A male proportion of approximately 83% was recorded, with mean age approximately 56 years and range roughly 23 to 79. Eligibility admitted prior anti-PD-1, anti-PD-L1 or anti-CTLA-4 therapy; 40% to 50% had some.

General observations from the study: Clonal expansion by week 6 occurred in CD4+ and CD8+ blood T cells (at 0.1 to 3.0 mg/kg). Patients who responded partially at 0.1-3.0 mg/kg showed clonal expansion ranking among the lowest.

This CDR3 comprises 19 residues. The germline gives CDR1 GTSNPN, CDR2 SVGIG (reference sequence). The V segment lost 0 bases and the J segment 6 bases; nucleotides outside the gene matches: 17. Profiled with immunoSEQ multiplex PCR; TCRdb holds only in-frame clones, not every one. Among some 86,000 clones listed, around 90% were seen once. This clone is a singleton in its sample. The antigen is undetermined. The sample consisted of CD4+ or CD8+ T cells sorted from blood, taken in a trial of the OX40 agonist ivuxolimab. This TCR was recovered from an adult with an advanced solid tumor such as melanoma, head and neck, liver or kidney cancer. V gene TRBV30 combines with J gene TRBJ2-2; 9 bases align to TRBD2. The CDR3 loop is CAWSVTVRRREGLSGELFF. CDR3 in DNA: TGTGCCTGGAGTGTAACGGTAAGGAGGCGGGAGGGCCTGTCCGGGGAGCTGTTTTTT.